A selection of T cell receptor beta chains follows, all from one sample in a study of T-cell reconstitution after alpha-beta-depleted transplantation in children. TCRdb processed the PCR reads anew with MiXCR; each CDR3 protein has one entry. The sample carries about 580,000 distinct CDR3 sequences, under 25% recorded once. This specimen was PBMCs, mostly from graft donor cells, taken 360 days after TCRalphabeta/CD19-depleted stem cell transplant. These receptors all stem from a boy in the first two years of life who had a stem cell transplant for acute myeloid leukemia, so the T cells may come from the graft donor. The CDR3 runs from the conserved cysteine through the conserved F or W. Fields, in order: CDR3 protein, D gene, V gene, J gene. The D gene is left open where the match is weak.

CASSWKRGVHF	NA	TRBV28	TRBJ1-2
CASRSYDLNTEAFF	NA	TRBV6-1	TRBJ1-1
CASSYAPSGGNTGELFF	TRBD2	TRBV6-5	TRBJ2-2
CASSLSKSTGRETQYF	TRBD1	TRBV6-1	TRBJ2-5
CASSPTARETQYF	NA	TRBV7-2	TRBJ2-5
CSARLGHKNTEAFF	NA	TRBV20-1	TRBJ1-1
CSADSLTDPSTDTQYF	NA	TRBV20-1	TRBJ2-3
CASSQGVGRGKLFF	TRBD1	TRBV4-3	TRBJ1-4
CASMDYKETQYF	NA	TRBV7-9	TRBJ2-5
CASINRGAGSNQPQHF	NA	TRBV6-1	TRBJ1-5
CASGQRYGYTF	NA	TRBV21-1	TRBJ1-2
CASSLGTGLALNEQFF	NA	TRBV7-8	TRBJ2-1
CASSLEGVNGELFF	NA	TRBV4-3	TRBJ2-2